A single sample gave rise to the 2 T cell receptor beta chains below, sequenced in a study of beta chain features in type 1 diabetes. Sequenced material consisted of expressed TCRB transcripts (all of the isolated RNA was reverse transcribed). The protocol was immunoSEQ multiplex PCR, while the TCRdb copy is restricted to in-frame clones and leaves out a portion. The table includes around 430,000 clones, approximately 30% detected once. The source material was naive CD4+ T cells from blood. The receptors come from a man between 18 and 35 years old in good health.

The chain uses TRBV30 and TRBJ1-1; D is undetermined. The germline gives CDR1 GTSNPN, CDR2 SVGIG (reference sequence). The CDR3 length is 13 residues. V lost 0 bases and J lost 3, with 8 bases in between. CDR3 sequence (DNA): TGTGCCTGGAGTGTACTTCTACACACTGAAGCTTTCTTT. Its translation: CAWSVLLHTEAFF.

This chain joins TRBV7-8 and TRBJ2-7; no firm D call. The CDR3 loop spans 16 amino acids. CDR1 is SGHVS, CDR2 FQNEAQ, per germline. Trimming removed 1 base from V and 0 bases from J, with 13 bases in between. CDR3 loop: CASSLVTRQSSYEQYF. The CDR3 DNA reads TGTGCCAGCAGCTTAGTGACCCGTCAGAGCTCCTACGAGCAGTACTTC.